The next 28 T cell receptor beta chains were all read from a single sample in a study of lymphopenia after photon versus proton radiotherapy. Sequenced by immunoSEQ multiplex PCR; TCRdb stores in-frame clones only, minus some. Of some 41,000 clones listed, around 83% are singletons. Specimen: peripheral blood, collected from a patient treated with proton-based radiotherapy. The source of these receptors is a woman in her seventies with pancreatic cancer. Some clones in this sample may be carry-over from other donors' samples.

This chain uses TRBV5-4 with TRBJ2-1; D is perhaps TRBD2 (6 bases). This CDR3 spans 18 amino acids. CDR1 is SGHNT and CDR2 is YYREEE in the germline V gene (reference sequence). V dropped 0 bases and J dropped 4 bases, with 20 bases sitting between them. The CDR3 loop is CASSLGGGVTPRYNEQFF. CDR3 in DNA: TGTGCCAGCAGCTTGGGGGGCGGGGTAACCCCCCGTTACAATGAGCAGTTCTTC. Together with reference TRBV5-4 and TRBJ2-1, the CDR3 gives the full variable domain: ETGVTQSPTHLIKTRGQQVTLRCSSQSGHNTVSWYQQALGQGPQFIFQYYREEENGRGNFPPRFSGLQFPNYSSELNVNALELDDSALYLCASSLGGGVTPRYNEQFFGPGTRLTVL.

The V gene is TRBV28, the J gene TRBJ1-6; 8 positions agree with TRBD1. Germline CDR1 MDHEN, CDR2 SYDVKM. CDR3 length: 15 amino acids. With V trimmed by 8 bases and J by 9 bases, 12 bases remained unmatched. In DNA form, the CDR3 reads TGTGCCAGCGGCCTAATAGGACAGGGCAGTTCACCCCTCCACTTT. It codes for CASGLIGQGSSPLHF.

The V and J genes are TRBV18 and TRBJ1-5, with D possibly TRBD1 on 5 matching bases. Germline values: CDR1 KGHSH, CDR2 LQKENI. Trimming took off 2 bases at V and 7 bases at J, with 9 bases between the two ends. The CDR3 has 13 amino acids. The CDR3 DNA reads TGTGCCAGCTCACCAGACAGCCGCCAGCCCCAGCATTTT. It encodes CASSPDSRQPQHF.

The chain carries TRBV5-1 and TRBJ2-1, with D maybe TRBD2 (5 bases). The ends were cut back, 2 bases at V and 0 bases at J, with 12 bases in the middle. Germline CDR1 and CDR2: SGHRS and YFSETQ. The CDR3 extends over 16 amino acids. The CDR3 nucleotides are TGCGCCAGCAGCTTACGGACTGGTAGCTCCTACAATGAGCAGTTCTTC. Translating it yields CASSLRTGSSYNEQFF.

This chain links TRBV9 with TRBJ2-3; TRBD2 agrees at 9 bases. The germline V gene has CDR1 SGDLS and CDR2 YYNGEE. The CDR3 is made up of 15 amino acids. J gave up 1 base and V 3 bases, and 3 bases lay outside the gene matches. This CDR3 reads CASSAASGGTDTQYF. As DNA, the CDR3 is TGTGCCAGCAGCGCCGCTAGCGGGGGCACAGATACGCAGTATTTT. The complete variable domain, with remaining parts taken from reference TRBV9 and TRBJ2-3, reads DSGVTQTPKHLITATGQRVTLRCSPRSGDLSVYWYQQSLDQGLQFLIQYYNGEERAKGNILERFSAQQFPDLHSELNLSSLELGDSALYFCASSAASGGTDTQYFGPGTRLTVL.

The chain couples TRBV7-9 to TRBJ1-3; 7 bases fit TRBD1. V was pared by 5 bases and J by 3 bases, with 4 bases of the junction left unmatched. This CDR3 region has 14 residues. Germline assignment: CDR1 SEHNR and CDR2 FQNEAQ (reference sequence). CDR3 nucleotide sequence: TGTGCCAGCAGCCGAGGGACAGTTGGAAACACCATATATTTT. Residues: CASSRGTVGNTIYF.

The rearrangement links TRBV6-5 to TRBJ1-6; 7 bases agree with TRBD1. This CDR3 spans 12 amino acids. Germline-derived CDR1 and CDR2 are MNHEY and SVGAGI. V shed 5 bases, J shed 18 bases, and the junction held 10 bases outside the gene matches. The CDR3 sequence: CASSQGTGASHF. DNA for the CDR3: TGTGCCAGCAGTCAAGGAACAGGGGCAAGCCACTTT.

V is TRBV2 and J is TRBJ1-6, with D possibly TRBD1 on 6 matching bases. Germline-derived CDR1 and CDR2 are SNHLY and FYNNEI. V was cut by 2 bases and J by 7 bases, with 12 bases left in between. This CDR3 has 15 residues. The CDR3 is CASSETDSENSPLHF. The CDR3 nucleotides are TGTGCCAGCAGTGAAACGGACAGCGAGAATTCACCCCTCCACTTT.

The chain recombines TRBV19 with TRBJ2-7; TRBD2 matches at 8 bases. V lost 7 bases, J lost 5 bases, and 1 base stayed unmatched. This CDR3 has 11 residues. Germline CDR1 reads LNHDA; CDR2 reads SQIVND (reference sequence). The CDR3 region is CASTAGDEQYF. In DNA form, the CDR3 reads TGTGCCAGTACAGCGGGAGACGAGCAGTACTTC.

This clone was recorded once. The rearrangement joins TRBV5-4 to TRBJ2-7, with D possibly matching TRBD2 (5 bases). CDR3 length equals 15 residues. Germline CDR1 is SGHNT and CDR2 is YYREEE (reference sequence). V was cut by 2 bases and J by 1 base, with 13 bases left in between. Here the CDR3 reads CASSLVASQSYEQYF. The DNA for the CDR3 is TGTGCCAGCAGCTTAGTAGCGTCACAATCCTACGAGCAGTACTTC.

The chain carries TRBV2 and TRBJ2-1, with 10 bases matching TRBD2. This CDR3 spans 16 amino acids. Germline V gene data show CDR1 as SNHLY and CDR2 as FYNNEI. The trim removed 6 bases at V and 4 bases at J, leaving 9 bases unmatched. The CDR3 loop is CASSRSSGSAYNEQFF. CDR3 bases: TGTGCCAGCAGCCGTTCTAGCGGGAGCGCTTACAATGAGCAGTTCTTC.

The V gene is TRBV5-1, the J gene TRBJ1-1, with a weak D call TRBD1 (5 bases). Germline V lookup: CDR1 SGHRS, CDR2 YFSETQ. V gave up 2 bases and J gave up 0 bases, with 8 bases separating them. The CDR3 is 14 amino acids. CDR3: CASSFDSLNTEAFF. CDR3 bases: TGCGCCAGCAGCTTTGACAGCTTGAACACTGAAGCTTTCTTT.

The CDR3 is CASKIQGVQNIQYF. The CDR3 DNA reads as TGTGCCAGTAAGATTCAGGGTGTCCAAAACATTCAGTACTTC. V usage is TRBV28 and J usage is TRBJ2-4, with D possibly being TRBD1 (5 bases). CDR3 length: 14 residues. Trimming removed 9 bases from V and 5 bases from J, with 17 bases in between. Germline CDR1 reads MDHEN; CDR2 reads SYDVKM.

This sequence joins TRBV7-9 and TRBJ2-1; D is unclear. The CDR3 loop spans 15 amino acids. Germline V CDR1 and CDR2: SEHNR, FQNEAQ (reference sequence). V lost 10 bases and J lost 0, with 16 bases in between. CDR3 nucleotide sequence: TGTGCCACCGCCGGCGGAGACGGCTCCTACAATGAGCAGTTCTTC. This sequence encodes CATAGGDGSYNEQFF.

V gene TRBV7-8 combines with J gene TRBJ2-3; 7 bases are shared with TRBD2. Germline CDR1 is SGHVS and CDR2 is FQNEAQ. The CDR3 extends over 18 amino acids. V trimming: 1 base; J trimming: 4 bases; junction bases outside the gene matches: 14. CDR3 loop: CASSLEGPDLAGADTQYF. The CDR3, as DNA: TGTGCCAGCAGCTTAGAGGGCCCGGACTTAGCGGGCGCAGATACGCAGTATTTT.

The V call is TRBV29-1, the J call TRBJ1-2; possible D gene TRBD1, 5 bases. The CDR3 extends over 13 amino acids. V was trimmed by 7 bases and J by 2 bases, leaving 14 bases between them. Germline V gives CDR1 SQVTM, CDR2 ANQGSEA. Written as DNA, the CDR3 is TGCAGCGGAGGGGACGGGAGAAACTATGGCTACACCTTC. Translating gives CSGGDGRNYGYTF.

The V call is TRBV15, the J call TRBJ1-3; D uncertain. V lost 4 bases, J lost 9 bases, and 10 bases lay in between. Germline-derived CDR1 and CDR2 are LNHNV and YYDKDF (reference sequence). This CDR3 is built from 12 residues. The CDR3 nucleotides read TGTGCCACCAGCACCCGTGGCACCACCATATATTTT. It encodes CATSTRGTTIYF. The full variable domain, completed using reference TRBV15 and TRBJ1-3, is DAMVIQNPRYQVTQFGKPVTLSCSQTLNHNVMYWYQQKSSQAPKLLFHYYDKDFNNEADTPDNFQSRRPNTSFCFLDIRSPGLGDTAMYLCATSTRGTTIYFGEGSWLTVV.

Concerning this clone itself: This sequence may be a read error, since a much larger clone differs from it by one base. The rearrangement joins TRBV7-2 to TRBJ1-1; D perhaps matches TRBD1 (5 bases). The CDR3 contains 13 residues. CDR1 and CDR2 from the germline V gene are SGHTA and FQGNSA. Trimming left V 4 bases short and J 1 base short, with 7 bases between. The CDR3 nucleotides are TGTGCCAGCAGCTCCACAGGGAACACTGAAGCTTTCTTT. Protein: CASSSTGNTEAFF.

The rearrangement links TRBV19 to TRBJ1-1; 10 bases agree with TRBD1. The junction had 5 bases not matched to a gene; V was cut back by 6 bases and J by 4 bases. From germline, CDR1 is LNHDA and CDR2 SQIVND (reference sequence). This CDR3 spans 14 amino acids. CDR3 bases: TGTGCCAGTAGAGAGACAGGGGGCTTCACTGAAGCTTTCTTT. Amino acids: CASRETGGFTEAFF.

This clone was counted between two and nine times. This chain connects TRBV19 to TRBJ1-1, with 7 bases that match TRBD1. V shed 5 bases and J 1 base; nucleotides not matched to a gene: 4. Germline CDR1 and CDR2: LNHDA and SQIVND (reference sequence). CDR3 length equals 14 residues. The CDR3 nucleotides are TGTGCCAGTAGTGCTGACAGGGCGAACACTGAAGCTTTCTTT. This encodes CASSADRANTEAFF.

V and J are TRBV30 and TRBJ1-2; D gene unclear. This CDR3 is built from 11 residues. V lost 3 bases and J lost 4, with 6 bases in between. Germline V gene lookup returns CDR1 GTSNPN and CDR2 SVGIG (reference sequence). CDR3 sequence (DNA): TGTGCCTGGAGGGGAGGCTATGGCTACACCTTC. This gives the protein CAWRGGYGYTF.

The rearrangement joins TRBV7-2 to TRBJ1-2; a weak D match, TRBD1 (6 bases). Trimming shortened V by 2 bases and J by 4 bases, and 17 bases separated the two germline ends. This CDR3 is built from 16 residues. Per the germline V gene, CDR1 is SGHTA and CDR2 is FQGNSA. The CDR3 region is CASSLRDRTDLYGYTF. In nucleotides, the CDR3 is TGTGCCAGCAGCTTAAGAGACAGGACAGACCTCTATGGCTACACCTTC.

This chain connects TRBV29-1 to TRBJ2-2; D may be TRBD1 (6 bases). Trimming pared 7 bases from V and 1 base from J, leaving 13 bases between. Germline V gene lookup returns CDR1 SQVTM and CDR2 ANQGSEA. The CDR3 runs to 14 residues. This chain's CDR3 is CSGQQGGNTGELFF. CDR3 bases: TGCAGCGGACAACAGGGTGGGAACACCGGGGAGCTGTTTTTT.

In its sample, this clone was seen a few times. CDR3 sequence reads: CASSPRRPFNEKLFF. The DNA for the CDR3 is TGTGCCAGCAGCCCCCGACGGCCTTTTAATGAAAAACTGTTTTTT. The V gene is TRBV28, the J gene TRBJ1-4; D call uncertain. Trimming cost V 6 bases and J 4 bases, with 15 bases left between them. In germline, CDR1 is MDHEN, CDR2 SYDVKM. The CDR3 loop spans 15 amino acids. The full variable domain, rest sourced from reference TRBV28 and TRBJ1-4, is DVKVTQSSRYLVKRTGEKVFLECVQDMDHENMFWYRQDPGLGLRLIYFSYDVKMKEKGDIPEGYSVSREKKERFSLILESASTNQTSMYLCASSPRRPFNEKLFFGSGTQLSVL.

The rearrangement links TRBV10-3 to TRBJ1-5; the match to TRBD1 covers 9 bases. J gave up 2 bases and V 4 bases, and 0 bases lay outside the gene matches. This CDR3 comprises 14 residues. Germline CDR1 is ENHRY and CDR2 is SYGVKD. DNA of the CDR3: TGTGCCATCAGTGGGGACAGGGGCAATCAGCCCCAGCATTTT. Translating gives CAISGDRGNQPQHF.

The V gene is TRBV2, the J gene TRBJ1-1, with TRBD1 as a possible D gene (5 bases). Trimming removed 8 bases at V and 6 bases at J, with 19 bases between. The CDR3 is 14 amino acids. Germline V lookup: CDR1 SNHLY, CDR2 FYNNEI. The CDR3 protein is CASFRLRGASEAFF. Written as DNA, the CDR3 is TGTGCCAGCTTTAGGCTGAGGGGCGCCTCTGAAGCTTTCTTT.

The rearrangement joins TRBV11-3 to TRBJ1-1, with D hard to call. The germline CDR1 and CDR2 sequences are SGHNT and YENEEA. Trimming left V 4 bases short and J 11 bases short, with 11 bases between. The CDR3 is 11 amino acids. The CDR3 here is CASSSTEKAFF. The CDR3 DNA sequence: TGTGCCAGCAGCTCCACAGAGAAGGCTTTCTTT.

The CDR3 is CASRNRDSYNEQFF. CDR3 bases: TGTGCCAGCAGAAACCGGGACAGTTACAATGAGCAGTTCTTC. V and J are TRBV28 and TRBJ2-1, with 7 positions matching TRBD1. The germline V gene has CDR1 MDHEN and CDR2 SYDVKM. The CDR3 consists of 14 residues. J gave up 4 bases and V 6 bases, and 6 bases lay outside the gene matches.